Presented here are 32 T cell receptor beta chains from one specimen sequenced in a study of T cells after yellow fever vaccination. TCRdb passed the 5' RACE reads through MiXCR, listing each CDR3 protein once. The sample contains roughly 45,000 distinct CDR3 sequences, 6.5% to 8.5% of which appear only once. The input for sequencing was CD8+ T cells not binding an NS4B(214-222) dextramer, sorted from PBMCs, taken 45 days after the yellow fever booster vaccination. Source of these receptors: a man aged 25 to 45 who received the YFV17D yellow fever vaccine.

This clonotype was found a few times. The CDR3 DNA follows: TGTGCCAGCAGTCGGGGTAGCGGGAGCCTGGAGACCCAGTACTTC. Protein sequence: CASSRGSGSLETQYF. The V call is TRBV27, the J call TRBJ2-5; TRBD2 agrees at 9 bases. From germline, CDR1 is MNHEY and CDR2 SMNVEV (reference sequence). V trimming: 5 bases; J trimming: 5 bases; junction bases outside the gene matches: 9. The CDR3 length is 15 residues.

At least ten counts were recorded for this clonotype. The V gene is TRBV6-2 or TRBV6-3, the J gene TRBJ2-2; TRBD2 agrees at 10 bases. The CDR3 covers 16 residues. Germline lookup yields CDR1 MNHEY and CDR2 SVGEGT. V trimming: 0 bases; J trimming: 7 bases; junction bases outside the gene matches: 5. The CDR3 reads CASSYSPSGSHGELFF. The DNA of the CDR3 is TGTGCCAGCAGTTACTCGCCTAGCGGGAGTCACGGGGAGCTGTTTTTT.

Ten or more counts support this clonotype. The chain recombines TRBV20-1 with TRBJ2-5; 8 bases are shared with TRBD2. The ends lost 0 bases at V and 4 bases at J; junction bases unmatched: 10. From germline, CDR1 is DFQATT and CDR2 SNEGSKA (reference sequence). The CDR3 runs to 16 residues. Here the CDR3 DNA reads TGCAGTGCTAGAGATATTAGCGGGACAAAGAGAGAGACCCAGTACTTC. It encodes CSARDISGTKRETQYF.

There are many counts of this clonotype. The rearrangement uses TRBV4-3 and TRBJ2-7; D is perhaps TRBD1 (6 bases). Trimming cost V 3 bases and J 3 bases, with 9 bases left between them. Germline V gives CDR1 LGHNA, CDR2 YSLEER. The CDR3 has 13 residues. The CDR3 nucleotides read TGCGCCAGCAGCCATTCGGACAGCTACGAGCAGTACTTC. It translates to CASSHSDSYEQYF.

This clonotype has just a few counts. V is TRBV4-3 and J is TRBJ2-4; 9 nucleotides line up with TRBD2. This CDR3 is 16 amino acids long. CDR1 and CDR2 from the germline V gene are LGHNA and YSLEER. V lost 7 bases, J lost 5 bases, and 12 bases stayed unmatched. The CDR3 here is CASTLTAGGPENIQYF. The CDR3 DNA is TGCGCCAGCACCCTAACGGCGGGAGGGCCTGAAAACATTCAGTACTTC.

This clonotype turned up a few times. V and J are TRBV23-1 and TRBJ2-3; TRBD2 agrees at 13 bases. Being an ORF, TRBV23-1 has a function that is uncertain. The V and J ends lost 4 bases and 5 bases, in that order; junction bases with no gene match: 9. The CDR3 has 17 amino acids. DNA for the CDR3: TGCGCCAGCAGTCGGCAACTAGCGGGAGGGCCCGAAGATACGCAGTATTTT. This encodes CASSRQLAGGPEDTQYF.

In this sample, this clonotype turned up many times. V gene TRBV29-1 combines with J gene TRBJ1-1; no reliable D call. In germline, CDR1 is SQVTM, CDR2 ANQGSEA. This CDR3 has 11 residues. The V end lost 5 bases, the J end lost 7 bases, and 11 bases lay between the germline ends. Here the CDR3 reads CSVLKKGEAFF. CDR3 nucleotides: TGCAGCGTTCTCAAGAAAGGTGAAGCTTTCTTT.

In this sample, this clonotype turned up many times. The chain links TRBV12-3 or TRBV12-4 to TRBJ1-1, with D possibly TRBD1 on 5 matching bases. The CDR3 has 13 amino acids. The V end lost 5 bases, the J end lost 4 bases, and 11 bases lay between the germline ends. The CDR3 bases are TGTGCCAGCAGTCCACCTGACAGCACTGAAGCTTTCTTT. This codes for CASSPPDSTEAFF.

There are many counts of this clonotype. CDR3 DNA sequence: TGTGCCACCAGTGATTTGGACAGCGGCACCGGGGAGCTGTTTTTT. Its translation: CATSDLDSGTGELFF. The chain employs TRBV24-1 and TRBJ2-2, with D perhaps assigned TRBD1 or TRBD2 (5 bases each). Trimming took off 0 bases at V and 4 bases at J, with 8 bases between the two ends. Germline V gene sequence: CDR1 KGHDR, CDR2 SFDVKD. This CDR3 has 15 residues.

This clonotype occurred many times. V and J are TRBV27 and TRBJ1-5; D remains unclear. This CDR3 has 13 amino acids. V lost 6 bases, J lost 4 bases, and 10 bases lay in between. Per germline, CDR1 MNHEY and CDR2 SMNVEV (reference sequence). CDR3 loop: CASSRGVNQPQHF. DNA of the CDR3: TGTGCCAGCAGCCGTGGGGTGAATCAGCCCCAGCATTTT.

This clonotype was counted ten times or more. V and J are TRBV7-8 and TRBJ2-3; 7 bases are shared with TRBD1. The V segment lost 5 bases and the J segment 1 base; nucleotides outside the gene matches: 6. The CDR3 runs 15 residues. Germline V gene sequence: CDR1 SGHVS, CDR2 FQNEAQ. The CDR3 DNA follows: TGTGCCAGCAGCCTTGACAGGGCGGGCACAGATACGCAGTATTTT. The encoded protein is CASSLDRAGTDTQYF.

In its sample, this clonotype was seen many times. This chain uses TRBV27 with TRBJ2-1; a weak D match, TRBD2 (5 bases). Germline V gene sequence: CDR1 MNHEY, CDR2 SMNVEV (reference sequence). The CDR3 totals 15 residues. Trimming removed 5 bases from V and 4 bases from J, with 15 bases in between. The CDR3 is CASSPGGPPYNEQFF. The CDR3 nucleotides read TGTGCCAGCAGTCCCGGCGGGCCACCTTACAATGAGCAGTTCTTC.

The rearrangement links TRBV5-6 to TRBJ2-7; TRBD2 matches 8 bases. This CDR3 region has 14 residues. The V gene end was trimmed by 5 bases and the J gene end by 4 bases; junction bases not matched to a gene: 8. Germline CDR1 SGHDT, CDR2 YYEEEE. The CDR3 loop reads CASSAGSGSYEQYF. The CDR3 nucleotides read TGTGCCAGCAGTGCGGGGAGCGGGAGTTACGAGCAGTACTTC.

This clonotype was detected many times. The V call is TRBV15, the J call TRBJ2-1; 9 bases agree with TRBD1. The CDR3 extends over 15 amino acids. V was pared by 0 bases and J by 8 bases, with 5 bases of the junction left unmatched. Germline V gene lookup returns CDR1 LNHNV and CDR2 YYDKDF (reference sequence). The CDR3 DNA reads as TGTGCCACCAGCAGAGACCGGGACAGGGTCGATGAGCAGTTCTTC. Protein product: CATSRDRDRVDEQFF. The variable domain in full, with the rest retrieved from reference TRBV15 and TRBJ2-1, is DAMVIQNPRYQVTQFGKPVTLSCSQTLNHNVMYWYQQKSSQAPKLLFHYYDKDFNNEADTPDNFQSRRPNTSFCFLDIRSPGLGDTAMYLCATSRDRDRVDEQFFGPGTRLTVL.

This clonotype was detected ten times or more. The rearrangement uses TRBV27 and TRBJ2-7; possible D gene TRBD2, 6 bases. The V end lost 0 bases, the J end lost 3 bases, and 6 bases lay between the germline ends. Germline-derived CDR1 and CDR2 are MNHEY and SMNVEV (reference sequence). The CDR3 length is 13 residues. The CDR3: CASSLSGGYEQYF. The CDR3 DNA is TGTGCCAGCAGTTTATCCGGGGGCTACGAGCAGTACTTC.

In this sample, this clonotype turned up many times. The chain carries TRBV7-9 and TRBJ2-2; 7 bases fit TRBD2. CDR3 length: 16 residues. V dropped 1 base and J dropped 5; count of bases not matched to a gene: 7. CDR1 is SEHNR and CDR2 is FQNEAQ in the germline V gene (reference sequence). This CDR3 reads CASSLEGLKLTGELFF. The DNA of the CDR3 is TGTGCCAGCAGCTTAGAGGGACTAAAGTTGACCGGGGAGCTGTTTTTT.

The table lists this clonotype with many counts. The chain couples TRBV7-8 to TRBJ1-1, with unresolved D. V lost 2 bases and J 3 bases, leaving 10 bases between the germline ends. Per germline, CDR1 SGHVS and CDR2 FQNEAQ. This CDR3 region has 14 residues. CDR3 nucleotides: TGTGCCAGCAGCTTATTCGGGTCGGACACTGAAGCTTTCTTT. Translation gives CASSLFGSDTEAFF.

This clonotype has a count of ten or more. J is TRBJ2-3 and V is TRBV6-5, with TRBD2 identical over 12 bases. The CDR3 length is 19 residues. V shed 0 bases, J shed 0 bases, and the junction held 7 bases outside the gene matches. The germline V gene encodes CDR1 MNHEY and CDR2 SVGAGI. The CDR3 DNA reads as TGTGCCAGCAGTTACTCGATCTCTAGCGGGGGGGAAAGCACAGATACGCAGTATTTT. This encodes CASSYSISSGGESTDTQYF.

Only a few counts were recorded for this clonotype. The V call is TRBV20-1, the J call TRBJ2-1; D is unclear. Trimming cost V 0 bases and J 4 bases, with 16 bases left between them. The CDR3 contains 16 residues. CDR1 DFQATT and CDR2 SNEGSKA come from the germline V gene (reference sequence). The CDR3: CSARDVVAFVYNEQFF. CDR3 in DNA: TGCAGTGCTAGAGATGTGGTAGCTTTTGTGTACAATGAGCAGTTCTTC.

This clonotype occurred a few times. The chain joins TRBV5-1 to TRBJ2-6; D unclear. The germline CDR1 and CDR2 sequences are SGHRS and YFSETQ. This CDR3 is built from 13 residues. Trimming took off 2 bases at V and 4 bases at J, with 4 bases between the two ends. In DNA form, the CDR3 reads TGCGCCAGCAGCTTAAGGGGGGCCAACGTCCTGACTTTC. Translated: CASSLRGANVLTF.

This clonotype was recorded at least ten times. This rearrangement joins TRBV7-2 to TRBJ2-1, with D uncertain. Germline V gene data show CDR1 as SGHTA and CDR2 as FQGNSA. The CDR3 has 12 residues. V was cut by 5 bases and J by 9 bases, with 11 bases left in between. The CDR3 nucleotides read TGTGCCAGCAGCGTATTAAGTGTTGAGCAGTTCTTC. It specifies CASSVLSVEQFF.

Turning to this clonotype: Just one base apart from a much larger clone, this may be a read error. The chain employs TRBV7-2 and TRBJ1-1; unclear D gene. The CDR3 length is 13 residues. CDR1 and CDR2 from the germline V gene are SGHTA and FQGNSA. Trimming pared 5 bases from V and 8 bases from J, leaving 15 bases between. DNA of the CDR3: TGTGCCAGCAGCCTCGGACCCGAGGCCGAAGCTTTCTTT. Its translation: CASSLGPEAEAFF.

As to this clonotype: This may arise from a read error, as a much more abundant clone is one base away. The rearrangement uses TRBV3-1 and TRBJ2-1; 7 bases agree with TRBD2. CDR1 LGHDT and CDR2 YNNKEL come from the germline V gene (reference sequence). V was clipped by 11 bases and J by 2 bases; unmatched bases: 9. This CDR3 contains 14 residues. The CDR3 DNA reads as TGTGCCTCCTCACTAGCGTCCACCTACAATGAGCAGTTCTTC. This codes for CASSLASTYNEQFF.

This clonotype was counted ten times or more. The V gene is TRBV7-6, the J gene TRBJ2-5, with a weak D call TRBD1 (6 bases). This CDR3 has 14 amino acids. Germline V gene sequence: CDR1 SGHVS, CDR2 FNYEAQ. V lost 7 bases and J 1 base, leaving 13 bases between the germline ends. CDR3: CASTLEGVQETQYF. CDR3 nucleotide sequence: TGTGCCAGCACCCTAGAGGGGGTCCAAGAGACCCAGTACTTC.

This clonotype was seen at least ten times. The V call is TRBV5-5, the J call TRBJ2-5, with 7 bases identical to TRBD1. CDR1 and CDR2 (germline): SGHKS, YYEKEE (reference sequence). The CDR3 covers 15 residues. The ends lost 3 bases at V and 1 base at J; junction bases unmatched: 6. The CDR3 DNA reads as TGTGCCAGCAGCTACGAGACAGGGAGCCAAGAGACCCAGTACTTC. Amino acids: CASSYETGSQETQYF.

The table lists this clonotype with a few counts. The rearrangement uses TRBV4-3 and TRBJ2-7; D is possibly TRBD2 (6 bases). V gave up 1 base and J gave up 2 bases, with 18 bases separating them. CDR3 length: 17 amino acids. Germline values: CDR1 LGHNA, CDR2 YSLEER. The chain's CDR3 is CASSQGPPGLNTYEQYF. In DNA form, the CDR3 reads TGCGCCAGCAGCCAAGGTCCCCCGGGACTGAACACCTACGAGCAGTACTTC.

This clonotype was recorded at least ten times. The chain couples TRBV6-4 to TRBJ2-2; weak D call: TRBD2 (6 bases). Per germline, CDR1 MRHNA and CDR2 SNTAGT. CDR3 length equals 19 residues. V was clipped by 7 bases and J by 2 bases, with 26 bases between them. The CDR3 DNA sequence: TGTGCCAGCAACTCCCCGGACTACGTGCCCCCCGTTAACACCGGGGAGCTGTTTTTT. This gives the protein CASNSPDYVPPVNTGELFF.

Many counts were recorded for this clonotype. The chain combines TRBV11-2 with TRBJ1-4; D is perhaps TRBD1 (6 bases). The CDR3 loop spans 15 amino acids. The germline gives CDR1 SGHAT, CDR2 FQNNGV. The germline V and J ends were trimmed by 5 bases and 8 bases, with 18 bases remaining between them. The CDR3 DNA reads as TGTGCCAGCAGCCTCAGGGGCCCGGCCGGAGAAAAACTGTTTTTT. This encodes CASSLRGPAGEKLFF.

This clonotype was counted ten times or more. J is TRBJ2-1 and V is TRBV6-5; D is possibly TRBD2 (5 bases). CDR3 length equals 14 residues. Trimming took off 0 bases at V and 6 bases at J, with 9 bases between the two ends. CDR1 is MNHEY and CDR2 is SVGAGI in the germline V gene. In DNA, the CDR3 is TGTGCCAGCAGTTACTCCGGACTGGGCAATGAGCAGTTCTTC. Residues: CASSYSGLGNEQFF.

This clonotype was detected many times. The rearrangement joins TRBV9 to TRBJ2-1; 8 bases fit TRBD2. The germline gives CDR1 SGDLS, CDR2 YYNGEE. Trimming cost V 3 bases and J 6 bases; bases outside gene matches: 8. This CDR3 is built from 15 residues. CDR3 protein: CASSDPGTRSNEQFF. CDR3 nucleotide sequence: TGTGCCAGCAGCGATCCCGGGACTAGGAGCAATGAGCAGTTCTTC.

This clonotype was counted many times. The chain has TRBV7-9 and TRBJ1-4; no firm D call. Germline-derived CDR1 and CDR2 are SEHNR and FQNEAQ (reference sequence). This CDR3 contains 14 residues. The germline V and J ends were trimmed by 5 bases and 6 bases, with 13 bases remaining between them. CDR3 in DNA: TGTGCCAGCAGCAAGCGGAGGGAGGATGAAAAACTGTTTTTT. It yields the protein CASSKRREDEKLFF.

This clonotype came up many times. The chain carries TRBV11-2 and TRBJ2-4; D is possibly TRBD1 (6 bases). Trimming removed 5 bases from V and 0 bases from J, with 8 bases in between. In germline, CDR1 is SGHAT, CDR2 FQNNGV. The CDR3 has 14 residues. The CDR3 here is CASSNRVAKNIQYF. The CDR3 DNA is TGTGCCAGCAGCAACAGGGTAGCCAAAAACATTCAGTACTTC.